This T cell receptor beta chain was identified in a study of blood T cell repertoires in COVID-19. At the level of the study: The United States, Italy and Spain supplied acute and convalescent COVID-19 samples. Nucleic acid was either cDNA or gDNA, and it came from T cells, B-cell-depleted T cells, or PBMCs.

In the original analysis: Scientists estimated how many nucleated cells there were by amplifying reference gene primers. Profiling relied on immunoSEQ multiplex PCR, and the TCRdb table lists in-frame clones only, not all of them. That table is the source of V, J and clone size, and D and trimming were worked out from the DNA. This table holds 350,000 to 400,000 clones, approximately 86% found once. This clone was counted once. In Seattle, patients joined the study during active infection and were tracked longitudinally. V was cut by 5 bases and J by 6 bases, with 19 bases left in between. In germline, CDR1 is GTSNPN, CDR2 SVGIG (reference sequence). The CDR3 has 14 residues.

This rearrangement joins TRBV30 to TRBJ1-2; D possibly corresponds to TRBD1 (6 bases). The sequenced material came from peripheral blood. The clonotype originates from a woman aged 60 to 75 with COVID-19, enrolled during active disease. CDR3 nucleotides: TGTGCCTGGGGCCCATATGGGGGCCGCCATGGCTACACCTTC. Translated: CAWGPYGGRHGYTF. The whole variable domain, filled in from reference TRBV30 and TRBJ1-2, reads SQTIHQWPATLVQPVGSPLSLECTVEGTSNPNLYWYRQAAGRGLQLLFYSVGIGQISSEVPQNLSASRPQDRQFILSSKKLLLSDSGFYLCAWGPYGGRHGYTFGSGTRLTVV.